What follows describes a single T cell receptor (beta chain). The junction had 12 bases not matched to a gene; V was cut back by 3 bases and J by 5 bases. Germline CDR1 LNHDA, CDR2 SQIVND (reference sequence). The CDR3 has 16 amino acids. Method: immunoSEQ multiplex PCR; TCRdb's copy keeps in-frame clones and lacks some. The sample holds approximately 84,000 clones, over 85% seen once. This entry belongs to a study of T cell changes during pregnancy in multiple sclerosis. This sequence originates from a female donor in good health, enrolled as a control in a pregnancy study. Here the sequenced sample was peripheral blood, taken in the second trimester of pregnancy. V is TRBV19 and J is TRBJ1-1; 7 bases match TRBD1. CDR3 loop: CASSMVLPRQGTEAFF. CDR3 in DNA: TGTGCCAGTAGTATGGTACTCCCCCGACAGGGAACTGAAGCTTTCTTT. Full variable domain (remainder filled in from reference TRBV19 and TRBJ1-1): DGGITQSPKYLFRKEGQNVTLSCEQNLNHDAMYWYRQDPGQGLRLIYYSQIVNDFQKGDIAEGYSVSREKKESFPLTVTSAQKNPTAFYLCASSMVLPRQGTEAFFGQGTRLTVV.